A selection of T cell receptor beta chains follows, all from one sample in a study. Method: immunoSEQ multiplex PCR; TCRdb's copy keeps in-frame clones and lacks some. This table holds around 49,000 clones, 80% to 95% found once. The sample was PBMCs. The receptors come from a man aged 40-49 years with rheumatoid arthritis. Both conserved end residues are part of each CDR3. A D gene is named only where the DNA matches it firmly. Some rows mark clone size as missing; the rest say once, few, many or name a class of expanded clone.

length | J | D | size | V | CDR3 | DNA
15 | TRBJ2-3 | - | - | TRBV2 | CASSESSGLRDTQYF | TGTGCCAGCAGTGAGTCCAGCGGCCTAAGGGATACGCAGTATTTT
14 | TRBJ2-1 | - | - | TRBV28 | CASRFTSDGRPQFF | TGTGCCAGCAGATTCACCAGTGACGGACGCCCGCAGTTCTTC
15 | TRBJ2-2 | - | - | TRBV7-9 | CASSRDSGRAGELFF | TGTGCCAGCAGCCGGGACTCAGGACGAGCCGGGGAGCTGTTTTTT
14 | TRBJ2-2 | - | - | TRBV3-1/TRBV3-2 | CASSQDTGTGELFF | TGTGCCAGCAGCCAAGATACCGGTACCGGGGAGCTGTTTTTT
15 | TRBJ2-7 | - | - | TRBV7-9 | CASSSRGTGIYEQYF | TGTGCCAGCAGCTCTAGGGGGACTGGAATCTACGAGCAGTACTTC
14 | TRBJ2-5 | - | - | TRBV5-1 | CASSLVGNQETQYF | TGCGCCAGCAGCTTGGTCGGTAATCAAGAGACCCAGTACTTC
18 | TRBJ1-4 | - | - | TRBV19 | CASSILGHALGENEKLFF | TGTGCCAGTAGTATTTTGGGACATGCCCTTGGGGAAAATGAAAAACTGTTTTTT
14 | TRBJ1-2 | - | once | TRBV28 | CASSPPDRPYGYTF | TGTGCCAGCAGTCCCCCGGACCGACCATATGGCTACACCTTC
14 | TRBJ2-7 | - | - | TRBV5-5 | CASSSIPGTLDWYF | TGTGCCAGCAGCTCGATCCCCGGGACCCTAGACTGGTACTTC
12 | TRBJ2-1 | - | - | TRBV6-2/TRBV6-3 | CASSYRGAEQFF | TGTGCCAGCAGTTACAGGGGGGCCGAGCAGTTCTTC
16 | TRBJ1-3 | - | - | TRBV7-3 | CASSLTEPEEGYTIYF | TGTGCCAGCAGCTTAACCGAACCCGAGGAGGGCTACACCATATATTTT